This entry is about one T cell receptor beta chain. The antigen remains undetermined. The entry originates in a study of CXCR3-negative and CXCR3-positive naive CD8 T cells. It was by 5' RACE with UMI labels that the TRB cDNA libraries were prepared. From the 5' RACE reads, TCRdb lists one entry per CDR3 protein and no DNA. The table lists 150,000 or so distinct CDR3 sequences. A CD45RO-CCR7+CD27+CD95- phenotype identified naive CD8+ T cells. This CDR3 has 14 residues. The germline gives CDR1 SGHRS, CDR2 YFSETQ. Whole-study findings and limits: CXCR3 expression partially decreased after cryopreservation; most assays used fresh PBMCs. Similar TRBV-TRBJ gene usage was seen in naive CXCR3-negative and CXCR3-positive cells, but not in memory cells.

Sequences were obtained from naive CXCR3- CD8+ T cells from blood. Subset reported: CD45RO-CCR7+CD27+CD95- naive CD8+ T cells lacking CXCR3 (TNR3-). This chain uses TRBV5-1 with TRBJ2-1; TCRdb selects TRBD1, and the lack of DNA leaves this call unchecked. The TCR comes from a human donor in good health. Some clones in this sample may be carry-over from other donors' samples. The CDR3 spells CASSLGAQTDEQFF. Full variable domain (outside the CDR3, taken from reference TRBV5-1 and TRBJ2-1): KAGVTQTPRYLIKTRGQQVTLSCSPISGHRSVSWYQQTPGQGLQFLFEYFSETQRNKGNFPGRFSGRQFSNSRSEMNVSTLELGDSALYLCASSLGAQTDEQFFGPGTRLTVL.